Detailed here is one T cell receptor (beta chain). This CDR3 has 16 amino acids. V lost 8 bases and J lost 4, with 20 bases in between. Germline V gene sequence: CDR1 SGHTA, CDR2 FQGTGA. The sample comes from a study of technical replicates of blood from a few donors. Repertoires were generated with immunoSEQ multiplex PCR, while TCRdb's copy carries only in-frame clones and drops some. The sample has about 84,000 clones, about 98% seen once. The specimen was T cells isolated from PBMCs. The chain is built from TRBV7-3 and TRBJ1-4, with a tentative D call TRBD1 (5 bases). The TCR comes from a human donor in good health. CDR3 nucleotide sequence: TGTGCCAGCCCAATTGACGGGGGAAAAATTAATGAAAAACTGTTTTTT. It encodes CASPIDGGKINEKLFF.